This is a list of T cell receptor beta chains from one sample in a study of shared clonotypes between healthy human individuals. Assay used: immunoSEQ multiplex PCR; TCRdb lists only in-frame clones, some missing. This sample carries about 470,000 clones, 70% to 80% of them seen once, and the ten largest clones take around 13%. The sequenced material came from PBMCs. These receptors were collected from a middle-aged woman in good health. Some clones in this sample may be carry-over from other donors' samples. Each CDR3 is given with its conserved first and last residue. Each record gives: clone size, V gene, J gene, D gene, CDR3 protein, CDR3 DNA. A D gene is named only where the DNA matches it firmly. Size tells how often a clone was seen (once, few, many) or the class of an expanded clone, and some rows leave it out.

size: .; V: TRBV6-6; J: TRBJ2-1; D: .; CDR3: CASSFSSPYNEQFF; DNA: TGTGCCAGCAGTTTCTCTAGCCCTTACAATGAGCAGTTCTTC
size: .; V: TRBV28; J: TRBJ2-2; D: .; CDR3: CASSLVTGELFF; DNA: TGTGCCAGCAGTCTCGTAACCGGGGAGCTGTTTTTT
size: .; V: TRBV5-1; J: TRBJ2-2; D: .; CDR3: CASSLYRVGVLTGELFF; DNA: TGCGCCAGCAGCTTGTATCGGGTGGGAGTTTTAACCGGGGAGCTGTTTTTT
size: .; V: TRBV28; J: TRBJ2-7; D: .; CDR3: CASSPSGREREQYF; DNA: TGTGCCAGCAGTCCTTCAGGCAGGGAACGGGAGCAGTACTTC
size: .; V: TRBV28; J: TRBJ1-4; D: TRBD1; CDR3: CASSPTGQDKTNEKLFF; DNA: TGTGCCAGCAGTCCAACGGGACAGGATAAAACTAATGAAAAACTGTTTTTT
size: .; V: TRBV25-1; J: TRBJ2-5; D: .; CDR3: CASSDVTTQYF; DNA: TGTGCCAGCAGTGACGTGACGACCCAGTACTTC
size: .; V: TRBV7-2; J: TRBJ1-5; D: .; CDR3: CASSLGFRTGNQPQHF; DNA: TGTGCCAGCAGCTTAGGGTTTCGGACAGGCAATCAGCCCCAGCATTTT
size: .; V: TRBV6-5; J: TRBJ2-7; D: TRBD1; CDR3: CASKQGREQYF; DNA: TGTGCCAGCAAACAGGGGCGCGAGCAGTACTTC
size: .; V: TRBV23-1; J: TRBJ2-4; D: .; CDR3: CASSQSNTPRINIQYF; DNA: TGCGCCAGCAGTCAATCGAACACACCGAGAATCAACATTCAGTACTTC
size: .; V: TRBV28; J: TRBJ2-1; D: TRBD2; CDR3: CASSPPSGRVNEQFF; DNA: TGTGCCAGCAGTCCCCCTAGCGGGAGGGTGAATGAGCAGTTCTTC
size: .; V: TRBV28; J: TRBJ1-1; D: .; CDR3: CASSRTSIIGFF; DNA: TGTGCCAGCAGTCGGACATCCATTATAGGTTTCTTT
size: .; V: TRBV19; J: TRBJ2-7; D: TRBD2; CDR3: CASSIGLAVYEQYF; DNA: TGTGCCAGTAGTATCGGTCTAGCGGTCTACGAGCAGTACTTC
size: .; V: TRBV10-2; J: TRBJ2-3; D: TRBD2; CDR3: CASRVAGGADTQYF; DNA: TGCGCCAGCAGAGTAGCGGGAGGTGCTGATACGCAGTATTTT
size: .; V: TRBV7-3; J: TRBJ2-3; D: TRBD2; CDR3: CASSLMGLAGTDTQYF; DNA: TGTGCCAGCAGCTTAATGGGGCTAGCGGGAACAGATACGCAGTATTTT
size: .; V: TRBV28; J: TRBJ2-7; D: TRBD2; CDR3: CASSPWTSLDEEQYF; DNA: TGTGCCAGCAGTCCGTGGACTAGCCTAGACGAGGAGCAGTACTTC
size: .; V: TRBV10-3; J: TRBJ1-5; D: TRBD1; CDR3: CAASDRGKNQPQHF; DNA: TGTGCCGCGTCCGACAGGGGGAAAAATCAGCCCCAGCATTTT
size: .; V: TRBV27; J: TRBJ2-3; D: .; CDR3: CASSPPGDQFSTDTQYF; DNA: TGTGCCAGCAGTCCCCCAGGGGACCAGTTTAGCACAGATACGCAGTATTTT
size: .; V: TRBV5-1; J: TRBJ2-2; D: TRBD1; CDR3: CASSLRTGGDGELFF; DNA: TGCGCCAGCAGCTTGCGGACAGGGGGCGACGGGGAGCTGTTTTTT
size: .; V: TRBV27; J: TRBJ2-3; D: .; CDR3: CASSLSSREITDTQYF; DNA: TGTGCCAGCAGTTTATCGTCCCGGGAAATCACAGATACGCAGTATTTT
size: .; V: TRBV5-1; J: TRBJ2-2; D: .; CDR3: CASSLDSNTGELFF; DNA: TGCGCCAGCAGCTTGGATTCAAACACCGGGGAGCTGTTTTTT
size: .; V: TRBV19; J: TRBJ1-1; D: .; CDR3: CASSEGWSTEAFF; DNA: TGTGCCAGTAGTGAAGGGTGGAGCACTGAAGCTTTCTTT
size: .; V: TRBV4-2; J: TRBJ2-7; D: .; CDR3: CASSQGGAEPYEQYF; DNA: TGTGCCAGCAGCCAAGGGGGGGCGGAACCCTACGAGCAGTACTTC
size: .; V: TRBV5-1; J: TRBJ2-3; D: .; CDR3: CASSLVGTDTQYF; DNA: TGCGCCAGCAGCTTGGTTGGCACAGATACGCAGTATTTT
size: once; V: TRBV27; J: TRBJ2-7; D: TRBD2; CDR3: CASTRWGLAGDSEQYF; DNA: TGTGCCAGCACCCGCTGGGGACTAGCGGGAGACTCCGAGCAGTACTTC
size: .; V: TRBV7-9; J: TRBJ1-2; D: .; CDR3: CASSRTAGSYGYTF; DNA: TGTGCCAGCAGCCGCACAGCAGGGTCCTATGGCTACACCTTC
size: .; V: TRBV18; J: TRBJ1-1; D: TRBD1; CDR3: CASSSNGQGSEAFF; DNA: TGTGCCAGCTCATCGAACGGACAGGGCTCTGAAGCTTTCTTT
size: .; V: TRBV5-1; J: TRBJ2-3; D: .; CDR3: CASSPLLGPTDTQYF; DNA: TGCGCCAGCAGCCCCTTACTAGGCCCCACAGATACGCAGTATTTT
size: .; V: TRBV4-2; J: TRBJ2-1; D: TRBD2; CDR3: CASSHEAPTSGSGEQFF; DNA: TGTGCCAGCAGCCATGAAGCTCCGACTAGCGGGAGCGGTGAGCAGTTCTTC
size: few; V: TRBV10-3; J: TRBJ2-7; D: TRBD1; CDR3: CATGGTQGVHEQYF; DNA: TGTGCCACTGGGGGTACTCAGGGGGTACACGAGCAGTACTTC
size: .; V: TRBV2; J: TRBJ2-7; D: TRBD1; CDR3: CASSLGQGRHEQYF; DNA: TGTGCCAGCAGTCTTGGACAGGGGAGGCACGAGCAGTACTTC
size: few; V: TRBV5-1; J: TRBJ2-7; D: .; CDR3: CASSLGSGSSYEQYF; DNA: TGCGCCAGCAGCTTGGGGTCGGGGTCCTCCTACGAGCAGTACTTC
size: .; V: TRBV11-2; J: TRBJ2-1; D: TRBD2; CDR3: CASSSQTSGSFQFF; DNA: TGTGCCAGCAGCTCACAAACTAGCGGGAGTTTTCAGTTCTTC
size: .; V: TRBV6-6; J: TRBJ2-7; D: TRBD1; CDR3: CASSRGTGGGSYEQYF; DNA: TGTGCCAGCAGTAGGGGGACAGGGGGCGGGTCCTACGAGCAGTACTTC